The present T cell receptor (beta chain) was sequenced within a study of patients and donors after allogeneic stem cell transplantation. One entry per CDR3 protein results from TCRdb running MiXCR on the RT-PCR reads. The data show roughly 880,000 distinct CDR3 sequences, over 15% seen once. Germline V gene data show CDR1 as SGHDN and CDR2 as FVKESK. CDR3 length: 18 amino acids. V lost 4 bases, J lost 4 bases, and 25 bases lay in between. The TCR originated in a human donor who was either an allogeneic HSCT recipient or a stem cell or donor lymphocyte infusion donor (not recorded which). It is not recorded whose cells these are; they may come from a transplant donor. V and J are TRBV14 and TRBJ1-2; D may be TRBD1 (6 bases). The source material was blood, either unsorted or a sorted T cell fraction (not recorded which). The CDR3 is CASSRGGQRLRDGYGYTF. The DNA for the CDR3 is TGTGCCAGCAGCCGGGGGGGGCAGCGATTACGGGATGGCTATGGCTACACCTTC.